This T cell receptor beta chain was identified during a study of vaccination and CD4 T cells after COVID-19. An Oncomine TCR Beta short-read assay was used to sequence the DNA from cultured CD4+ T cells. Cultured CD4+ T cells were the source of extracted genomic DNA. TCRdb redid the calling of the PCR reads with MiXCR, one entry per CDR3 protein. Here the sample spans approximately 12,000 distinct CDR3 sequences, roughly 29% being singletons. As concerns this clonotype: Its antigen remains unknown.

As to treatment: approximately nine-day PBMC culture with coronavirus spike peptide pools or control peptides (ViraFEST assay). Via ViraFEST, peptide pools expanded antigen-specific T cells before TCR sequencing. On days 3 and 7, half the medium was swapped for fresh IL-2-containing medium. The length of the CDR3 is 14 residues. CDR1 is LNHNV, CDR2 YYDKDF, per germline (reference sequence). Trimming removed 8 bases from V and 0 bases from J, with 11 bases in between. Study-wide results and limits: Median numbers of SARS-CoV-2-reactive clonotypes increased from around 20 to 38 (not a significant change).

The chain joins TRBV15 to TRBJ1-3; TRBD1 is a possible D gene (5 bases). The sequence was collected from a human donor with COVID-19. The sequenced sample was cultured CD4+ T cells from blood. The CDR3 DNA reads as TGTGCCACCCGGGACGGGAGCTCTGGAAACACCATATATTTT. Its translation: CATRDGSSGNTIYF.